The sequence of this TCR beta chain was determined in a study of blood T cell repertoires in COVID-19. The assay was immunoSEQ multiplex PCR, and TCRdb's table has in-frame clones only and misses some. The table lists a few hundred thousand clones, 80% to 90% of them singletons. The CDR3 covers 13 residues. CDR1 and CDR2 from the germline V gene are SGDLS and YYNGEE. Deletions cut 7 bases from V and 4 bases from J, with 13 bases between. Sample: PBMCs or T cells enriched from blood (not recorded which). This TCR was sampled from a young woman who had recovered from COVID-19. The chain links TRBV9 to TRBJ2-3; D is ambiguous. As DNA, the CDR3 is TGTGCCAGCGGCCACCCGAATGCAGATACGCAGTATTTT. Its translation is CASGHPNADTQYF.